This TCR beta chain was identified during a study of regulatory T cells in long-lasting Graves disease. General observations from the study: Study was limited to peripheral blood, excluding thyroid tissue.

Regarding time point: newly diagnosed GD, antithyroid drugs for less than 3 months. PBMC RNA was the source of the TCR library. With iRepertoire HTBI primers and Arm-PCR of CDR3 regions, TCR beta libraries were built. TCRdb processed the multiplex PCR reads anew with MiXCR; each CDR3 protein has one entry. The sample includes more than 400,000 distinct CDR3 sequences, roughly 17% seen only once; the top ten take roughly 10%. This clonotype was recorded many times. What it recognizes is unknown. There are 14 residues in the CDR3. Germline lookup yields CDR1 WSHSY and CDR2 SAAADI. V was trimmed by 6 bases and J by 3 bases, leaving 15 bases between them. The same data also went into a second study, on T cells in Graves' hyperthyroidism and ophthalmopathy. That paper states: When the TCR CDR3 underwent first-round RT-PCR, the HTBI primer set was used.

The sequence was collected from a woman in her twenties or thirties with Graves disease. The rearrangement links TRBV10-2 to TRBJ2-7; weak D call: TRBD2 (5 bases). The sample here was peripheral blood mononuclear cells (PBMCs), taken at new diagnosis, from a patient treated with antithyroid drugs. CDR3 in DNA: TGCGCCAGCAGAGCTCAGGCCGGGGACTACGAGCAGTACTTC. As protein: CASRAQAGDYEQYF.